The 22 T cell receptor beta chains in this list originate from one sample, sequenced in a study of CD8+CD57+ T cells in acquired aplastic anemia. Profiling of TCR beta VDJ combinations and CDR3 sequences used genomic DNA as template. TCRdb passed the reads through MiXCR, listing each CDR3 protein once. Of about 150,000 distinct CDR3 sequences in the sample, 40% to 65% are singletons; the top ten hold less than 15%. Flow cytometry had shown expanded CD8+CD57+ cells in the patients chosen for sequencing. Source material: sorted CD4+, CD8+, or CD8+CD57+ T cells (not recorded which) from PBMCs. Source of these receptors: a human donor with aplastic anemia.

The rearrangement joins TRBV12-3 or TRBV12-4 to TRBJ2-2; 7 bases agree with TRBD1. The CDR3 runs 13 residues. The V gene end was trimmed by 6 bases and the J gene end by 5 bases; junction bases not matched to a gene: 3. The CDR3 spells CASRSGGTGELFF. CDR3 coding DNA: TGTGCCAGCAGGTCAGGGGGTACCGGGGAGCTGTTTTTT.

DNA of the CDR3: TGTGCCAGCAGACCGGACCCCTACGAGCAGTACTTC. Translated, it gives CASRPDPYEQYF. This chain joins TRBV6-1 and TRBJ2-7, with D hard to call. Deletions cut 6 bases from V and 2 bases from J, with 8 bases between. Looked up from germline, CDR1 is MNHNS and CDR2 is SASEGT. The CDR3 consists of 12 residues.

This clonotype was seen at least ten times. The rearrangement uses TRBV4-2 and TRBJ2-6, with D tentatively TRBD2 (5 bases). The CDR3 sequence is 17 residues long. The V and J ends lost 2 bases and 4 bases respectively, with 15 bases between them. CDR1 is LGHNA, CDR2 YNFKEQ, per germline. The DNA of the CDR3 is TGTGCCAGCAGCCAAATCGGGGAATCTGCCGGGGCCAACGTCCTGACTTTC. Its protein product is CASSQIGESAGANVLTF.

The rearrangement joins TRBV7-9 to TRBJ2-6, with D maybe TRBD1 (6 bases). The V gene's germline CDR1 is SEHNR and CDR2 FQNEAQ (reference sequence). Trimming stripped 5 bases from V and 0 bases from J, with 17 bases between. The CDR3 spans 18 residues. The CDR3 protein is CASSHPGHFRSGANVLTF. Here the CDR3 DNA reads TGTGCCAGCAGCCACCCGGGACATTTTCGCTCTGGGGCCAACGTCCTGACTTTC.

The chain carries TRBV25-1 and TRBJ2-3; 7 nucleotides align to TRBD2. The CDR3 has 14 residues. Unmatched junction bases numbered 1, after V lost 4 bases and J lost 0 bases. The germline CDR1 and CDR2 sequences are MGHDK and SYGVNS. The CDR3 sequence: CASSGTSSTDTQYF. For the CDR3, the DNA is TGTGCCAGCAGTGGGACTAGTAGCACAGATACGCAGTATTTT. Combining the CDR3 with reference TRBV25-1 and TRBJ2-3 gives the whole variable domain EADIYQTPRYLVIGTGKKITLECSQTMGHDKMYWYQQDPGMELHLIHYSYGVNSTEKGDLSSESTVSRIRTEHFPLTLESARPSHTSQYLCASSGTSSTDTQYFGPGTRLTVL.

This clonotype was observed a few times. The rearrangement joins TRBV2 to TRBJ2-7, with D maybe TRBD2 (6 bases). This CDR3 contains 14 residues. Germline CDR1 SNHLY, CDR2 FYNNEI. Trimming removed 7 bases at V and 0 bases at J, with 13 bases between. The CDR3 is CASMGAGDSYEQYF. The DNA of the CDR3 is TGTGCCAGCATGGGAGCGGGCGACTCCTACGAGCAGTACTTC. Together with reference TRBV2 and TRBJ2-7, the CDR3 gives the full variable domain: EPEVTQTPSHQVTQMGQEVILRCVPISNHLYFYWYRQILGQKVEFLVSFYNNEISEKSEIFDDQFSVERPDGSNFTLKIRSTKLEDSAMYFCASMGAGDSYEQYFGPGTRLTVT.

The V and J genes are TRBV2 and TRBJ2-3; 7 bases match TRBD2. The germline V gene has CDR1 SNHLY and CDR2 FYNNEI. The CDR3 covers 15 residues. V gave up 6 bases and J gave up 2 bases; unmatched junction bases: 8. Written as DNA, the CDR3 is TGTGCCAGCAGGAGCGGGGAGTCCCTCACAGATACGCAGTATTTT. Translating it yields CASRSGESLTDTQYF.

The J gene is TRBJ2-7, the V gene TRBV5-6, with a tentative D call TRBD2 (6 bases). The V and J ends lost 5 bases and 0 bases respectively, with 12 bases between them. Germline V CDR1 and CDR2: SGHDT, YYEEEE. This CDR3 comprises 14 residues. The CDR3 DNA sequence: TGTGCCAGCAGTGGCGGGACGGACTCCTACGAGCAGTACTTC. It specifies CASSGGTDSYEQYF.

V gene TRBV10-3 combines with J gene TRBJ1-5, with D uncertain. The CDR3 runs to 16 residues. The V end lost 3 bases, the J end lost 2 bases, and 14 bases lay between the germline ends. Germline values: CDR1 ENHRY, CDR2 SYGVKD. This CDR3 reads CAISDLGPQRNQPQHF. The CDR3 region has the DNA TGTGCCATCAGTGATTTAGGCCCACAACGCAATCAGCCCCAGCATTTT.

This clonotype was seen at least ten times. CDR3 nucleotides: TGTGCCAGCAGCTTTTTTTCCCCGGGAGAGACCCAGTACTTC. This codes for CASSFFSPGETQYF. V gene TRBV7-6 combines with J gene TRBJ2-5; unclear D gene. Germline CDR1 SGHVS, CDR2 FNYEAQ. The CDR3 extends over 14 amino acids. Between the trimmed V and J ends, which lost 3 bases and 4 bases, there was a span of 12 bases. Based on the CDR3 plus reference TRBV7-6 and TRBJ2-5, the full variable domain is GAGVSQSPRYKVTKRGQDVALRCDPISGHVSLYWYRQALGQGPEFLTYFNYEAQQDKSGLPNDRFSAERPEGSISTLTIQRTEQRDSAMYRCASSFFSPGETQYFGPGTRLLVL.

In its sample, this clonotype was seen many times. The J gene is TRBJ2-2, the V gene TRBV2; TRBD1 matches at 7 bases. Trimming at V came to 3 bases and at J to 3 bases, leaving 13 bases not matched to a gene. Germline V gene data show CDR1 as SNHLY and CDR2 as FYNNEI. The CDR3 length is 18 residues. CDR3 in DNA: TGTGCCAGCAGTGAGGGGCGCCTCAGGGGGTCCCACACCGGGGAGCTGTTTTTT. It yields the protein CASSEGRLRGSHTGELFF.

The rearrangement uses TRBV24-1 and TRBJ2-5; D is possibly TRBD1 or TRBD2 (7 bases each). V lost 4 bases, J lost 5 bases, and 16 bases lay in between. CDR3 length: 15 residues. Germline CDR1 is KGHDR and CDR2 is SFDVKD. The CDR3 DNA reads as TGTGCCACCAGTGACTTTGGGACAGCGGGGGAGACCCAGTACTTC. As protein: CATSDFGTAGETQYF.

Note on this clonotype: At one boundary the junction diverges from the germline segment, which might be a read error. The V gene is TRBV19, the J gene TRBJ2-2, with D perhaps TRBD1 (5 bases). This CDR3 contains 15 residues. Per germline, CDR1 LNHDA and CDR2 SQIVND (reference sequence). The CDR3 DNA sequence: TGTGCCAGTGGTATGGTTAGTAGGGGCACCGGGGAGCTGTTTTTT. Translating it yields CASGMVSRGTGELFF.

The CDR3 loop reads CSASLGGRRGPEAFF. The CDR3 nucleotides read TGCAGTGCTAGCTTGGGGGGACGGCGCGGCCCTGAAGCTTTCTTT. The rearrangement links TRBV20-1 to TRBJ1-1; the D gene is possibly TRBD1 (5 bases). V dropped 3 bases and J dropped 6 bases, with 20 bases sitting between them. Germline lookup yields CDR1 DFQATT and CDR2 SNEGSKA (reference sequence). CDR3 length: 15 residues.

The chain has TRBV24-1 and TRBJ2-3; no clear D. Trimming stripped 4 bases from V and 4 bases from J, with 8 bases between. CDR3 length: 13 residues. The germline CDR1 and CDR2 sequences are KGHDR and SFDVKD. The DNA for the CDR3 is TGTGCCACCAGTGACCGACGGGCAGATACGCAGTATTTT. This codes for CATSDRRADTQYF.

Concerning this clonotype: One junction end does not reproduce the germline sequence, and a read error may be involved. The CDR3 DNA follows: TGTGCCAGTCTCAGGGGGATTTCTGACTACAATGAGCAGATCTTC. It encodes CASLRGISDYNEQIF. The chain couples TRBV6-1 to TRBJ2-1; 7 bases match TRBD1. CDR3 length: 15 residues. Germline CDR1 is MNHNS and CDR2 is SASEGT.

This clonotype was seen many times. The J gene is TRBJ2-7, the V gene TRBV27; D possibly matches TRBD1 or TRBD2 (6 bases each). This CDR3 region has 14 residues. The germline V gene encodes CDR1 MNHEY and CDR2 SMNVEV (reference sequence). Trimming took off 5 bases at V and 5 bases at J, with 16 bases between the two ends. This CDR3 reads CASSPGGAKDEQYF. The CDR3 bases are TGTGCCAGCAGTCCCGGGGGCGCAAAAGACGAGCAGTACTTC.

This clonotype was picked up a small number of times. This rearrangement joins TRBV2 to TRBJ2-1; D unclear. Germline V gives CDR1 SNHLY, CDR2 FYNNEI. The CDR3 spans 14 residues. Trimming pared 2 bases from V and 6 bases from J, leaving 11 bases between. In nucleotides, the CDR3 is TGTGCCAGCAGTGAACTAGGGAAGGGCAATGAGCAGTTCTTC. Protein sequence: CASSELGKGNEQFF.

There are many counts of this clonotype. V usage is TRBV6-1 and J usage is TRBJ1-6; 9 bases map to TRBD1. The J segment lost 10 bases and the V segment lost 1 base, leaving 2 bases of the junction unmatched. This CDR3 has 14 amino acids. In germline, CDR1 is MNHNS, CDR2 SASEGT. The CDR3 reads CASSEGTGVSPLHF. DNA of the CDR3: TGTGCCAGCAGTGAAGGGACAGGGGTCTCACCCCTCCACTTT.

In its sample, this clonotype was seen many times. The chain carries TRBV7-9 and TRBJ2-3; D call uncertain. Trimming stripped 2 bases from V and 2 bases from J, with 11 bases between. This CDR3 has 15 amino acids. CDR1 is SEHNR and CDR2 is FQNEAQ in the germline V gene (reference sequence). DNA for the CDR3: TGTGCCAGCAGCTTATTGGAGCGCTCCACAGATACGCAGTATTTT. This encodes CASSLLERSTDTQYF.

This chain joins TRBV12-3 or TRBV12-4 and TRBJ2-7, with D unresolved. This CDR3 comprises 15 residues. Trimming removed 6 bases at V and 3 bases at J, with 18 bases between. DNA of the CDR3: TGTGCCAGCAGCAAAGGACCCTCTGGGGTCTACGAGCAGTACTTC. Encoded protein: CASSKGPSGVYEQYF.

This clonotype appeared many times. This sequence joins TRBV6-5 and TRBJ1-2; no reliable D call. The V end was cut by 4 bases, the J end by 3 bases, with 12 bases between. Germline-derived CDR1 and CDR2 are MNHEY and SVGAGI. This CDR3 is 14 amino acids long. CDR3 nucleotide sequence: TGTGCCAGCAGTTTTTCGGCGGAACACTATGGCTACACCTTC. This gives the protein CASSFSAEHYGYTF.